One sample yielded the 31 T cell receptor beta chains listed below, sequenced in a study of shared clonotypes between healthy human individuals. Clones were read by immunoSEQ multiplex PCR, and TCRdb kept only the in-frame ones, dropping some. The sample lists about 2.4 million clones; 90% to 95% were seen once. The material sequenced was naive CD4+ T cells from PBMCs. Subset reported: CD45RA+ positively selected. The source of these receptors is a young man in good health. Some clones in this sample may be carry-over from other donors' samples.

The chain combines TRBV7-2 with TRBJ2-7; D is perhaps TRBD1 (6 bases). V lost 2 bases, J lost 0 bases, and 20 bases lay in between. The CDR3 runs 18 residues. Germline V CDR1 and CDR2: SGHTA, FQGNSA. CDR3 nucleotides: TGTGCCAGCAGCTTAATCCGGCGGCTCCCGGACAGCTCCTACGAGCAGTACTTC. Translating gives CASSLIRRLPDSSYEQYF.

This chain links TRBV7-3 with TRBJ2-7; TRBD2 matches at 9 bases. The V gene end was trimmed by 1 base and the J gene end by 1 base; junction bases not matched to a gene: 5. The CDR3 sequence is 16 residues long. Germline V gene data show CDR1 as SGHTA and CDR2 as FQGTGA. The CDR3 here is CASSLRASGKSYEQYF. The CDR3 bases are TGTGCCAGCAGCTTAAGGGCTAGCGGGAAGTCCTACGAGCAGTACTTC.

The chain is built from TRBV25-1 and TRBJ2-5, with 8 nucleotides matching TRBD1. Germline assignment: CDR1 MGHDK and CDR2 SYGVNS. The CDR3 runs to 15 residues. Trimming at V came to 3 bases and at J to 4 bases, leaving 7 bases not matched to a gene. CDR3 DNA sequence: TGTGCCAGCAGTGAGGGCGGACAGGGTAGAGAGACCCAGTACTTC. This translates into CASSEGGQGRETQYF.

A remark on this clone: Other DNA sequences in the sample encode the same CDR3. The chain is built from TRBV28 and TRBJ2-7, with TRBD1 identical over 7 bases. Looked up from germline, CDR1 is MDHEN and CDR2 is SYDVKM. This CDR3 comprises 14 residues. V gave up 5 bases and J gave up 2 bases; unmatched junction bases: 6. CDR3 bases: TGTGCCAGCAGTCTCTACAGGGGCCCCTACGAGCAGTACTTC. It encodes CASSLYRGPYEQYF.

The chain uses TRBV28 and TRBJ2-1; the D is unclear. Germline V CDR1 and CDR2: MDHEN, SYDVKM. Deletions cut 6 bases from V and 2 bases from J, with 14 bases between. The length of the CDR3 is 15 residues. CDR3 bases: TGTGCCAGCAGGCTGGGAAAGTGGCCCTACAATGAGCAGTTCTTC. It is translated as CASRLGKWPYNEQFF.

The chain carries TRBV9 and TRBJ2-5; TRBD2 aligns across 12 bases. The length of the CDR3 is 19 residues. V was clipped by 5 bases and J by 2 bases; unmatched bases: 16. Germline V gene lookup returns CDR1 SGDLS and CDR2 YYNGEE. Here the CDR3 DNA reads TGTGCCAGCAGTCCAACGGGGGTGGCTAGCGGGAGGGGTCAAGAGACCCAGTACTTC. Its translation is CASSPTGVASGRGQETQYF. The variable domain in full, completed from reference TRBV9 and TRBJ2-5, reads DSGVTQTPKHLITATGQRVTLRCSPRSGDLSVYWYQQSLDQGLQFLIQYYNGEERAKGNILERFSAQQFPDLHSELNLSSLELGDSALYFCASSPTGVASGRGQETQYFGPGTRLLVL.

This chain connects TRBV28 to TRBJ2-1; 7 positions agree with TRBD1. Trimming cost V 7 bases and J 5 bases; bases outside gene matches: 8. There are 14 residues in the CDR3. Germline V gene data show CDR1 as MDHEN and CDR2 as SYDVKM. The CDR3 reads CASNTPGTDNEQFF. Here the CDR3 DNA reads TGTGCCAGCAATACCCCCGGGACAGACAATGAGCAGTTCTTC.

The chain has TRBV7-9 and TRBJ2-1; D uncertain. The germline gives CDR1 SEHNR, CDR2 FQNEAQ (reference sequence). Trimming shortened V by 5 bases and J by 6 bases, and 17 bases separated the two germline ends. This CDR3 has 15 amino acids. CDR3: CASSPSLISSNEQFF. CDR3 nucleotides: TGTGCCAGCAGCCCCTCGCTTATATCTTCCAATGAGCAGTTCTTC.

The rearrangement joins TRBV16 to TRBJ2-7; 8 positions match TRBD2. CDR1 is KGHSY and CDR2 is FQNENV in the germline V gene. The CDR3 length is 16 residues. J lost 2 bases, V lost 2 bases, and 8 bases had no gene match. CDR3 loop: CASSQPSGSPTYEQYF. DNA for the CDR3: TGTGCCAGCAGCCAACCCAGCGGGAGCCCCACCTACGAGCAGTACTTC.

J is TRBJ1-3 and V is TRBV6-4, with TRBD1 as a possible D gene (6 bases). Trimming stripped 3 bases from V and 0 bases from J, with 9 bases between. Germline CDR1 reads MRHNA; CDR2 reads SNTAGT. The CDR3 totals 15 residues. CDR3 coding DNA: TGTGCCAGCAGTGAGGACAGTCCCTCTGGAAACACCATATATTTT. Its translation is CASSEDSPSGNTIYF.

The V call is TRBV5-6, the J call TRBJ2-5; D remains ambiguous. The V gene lost 2 bases and the J gene lost 4 bases, with 12 bases spanning the gap. The CDR3 consists of 14 residues. CDR1 is SGHDT, CDR2 YYEEEE, per germline. In DNA form, the CDR3 reads TGTGCCAGCAGCTTAGGCAGGTGGTTAGAGACCCAGTACTTC. Its protein product is CASSLGRWLETQYF. The full variable domain, rest sourced from reference TRBV5-6 and TRBJ2-5, is DAGVTQSPTHLIKTRGQQVTLRCSPKSGHDTVSWYQQALGQGPQFIFQYYEEEERQRGNFPDRFSGHQFPNYSSELNVNALLLGDSALYLCASSLGRWLETQYFGPGTRLLVL.

The chain recombines TRBV10-3 with TRBJ2-7; D is perhaps TRBD2 (6 bases). This CDR3 comprises 13 residues. V dropped 4 bases and J dropped 0 bases, with 7 bases sitting between them. Germline CDR1 ENHRY, CDR2 SYGVKD. CDR3 nucleotide sequence: TGTGCCATCAGTGGGGGAGGCTCCTACGAGCAGTACTTC. Amino acids: CAISGGGSYEQYF.

This clone was seen more than once but under ten times. V and J are TRBV29-1 and TRBJ1-1, with D maybe TRBD1 (5 bases). This CDR3 has 13 amino acids. Germline V CDR1 and CDR2: SQVTM, ANQGSEA. V was clipped by 6 bases and J by 1 base, with 12 bases between them. The CDR3 DNA reads TGCAGCGTCCTAGGGACGTGGAACACTGAAGCTTTCTTT. Protein: CSVLGTWNTEAFF. The entire variable domain, with the rest obtained from reference TRBV29-1 and TRBJ1-1, is as follows: SAVISQKPSRDICQRGTSLTIQCQVDSQVTMMFWYRQQPGQSLTLIATANQGSEATYESGFVIDKFPISRPNLTFSTLTVSNMSPEDSSIYLCSVLGTWNTEAFFGQGTRLTVV.

V and J are TRBV11-2 and TRBJ2-3; weak D call: TRBD1 (5 bases). CDR3 size: 13 residues. From germline, CDR1 is SGHAT and CDR2 FQNNGV. Trimming took 4 bases from V and 6 from J, leaving 11 bases between them. For the CDR3, the DNA is TGTGCCAGCAGCTCTTCTCCAGGGGATACGCAGTATTTT. Encoded protein: CASSSSPGDTQYF.

This chain links TRBV7-7 with TRBJ2-1; 10 nucleotides line up with TRBD2. The CDR3 has 15 amino acids. Trimming at V came to 1 base and at J to 7 bases, leaving 4 bases not matched to a gene. Germline assignment: CDR1 SSHAT and CDR2 FNYEAQ (reference sequence). The CDR3 bases are TGTGCCAGCAGCTTAGTTCTAGCGGGAGTGAATGAGCAGTTCTTC. This sequence encodes CASSLVLAGVNEQFF.

The chain links TRBV6-6 to TRBJ1-1; TRBD1 matches 9 bases. The germline V gene has CDR1 MNHNY and CDR2 SVGAGI (reference sequence). V shed 5 bases and J 5 bases; nucleotides not matched to a gene: 6. The CDR3 covers 14 residues. The CDR3 DNA reads as TGTGCCAGCAGTAGACAGGGGGGAGGGACTGAAGCTTTCTTT. Translated, it gives CASSRQGGGTEAFF.

This chain joins TRBV11-2 and TRBJ2-6, with 7 bases matching TRBD1. The ends lost 5 bases at V and 2 bases at J; junction bases unmatched: 3. Germline-derived CDR1 and CDR2 are SGHAT and FQNNGV. The CDR3 runs to 15 residues. The CDR3 DNA sequence: TGTGCCAGCAGCCGACAGGGTCCTGGGGCCAACGTCCTGACTTTC. It is translated as CASSRQGPGANVLTF.

The V call is TRBV27, the J call TRBJ1-1; no definite D call. The CDR3 is 13 amino acids. Looked up from germline, CDR1 is MNHEY and CDR2 is SMNVEV (reference sequence). V was trimmed by 5 bases and J by 1 base, leaving 8 bases between them. This chain's CDR3 is CASSQVTNTEAFF. The CDR3 nucleotides are TGTGCCAGCAGTCAGGTCACGAACACTGAAGCTTTCTTT.

This clone occurred a few times. The chain employs TRBV7-9 and TRBJ1-1; D not resolved. The CDR3 covers 14 residues. V was trimmed by 0 bases and J by 5 bases, leaving 10 bases between them. Germline V CDR1 and CDR2: SEHNR, FQNEAQ (reference sequence). The CDR3, as DNA: TGTGCCAGCAGCTTAGCAGGCCAGGCGACTGAAGCTTTCTTT. It codes for CASSLAGQATEAFF.

The J gene is TRBJ2-7, the V gene TRBV11-2; TRBD1 might be the D (6 bases). Trimming took 2 bases from V and 5 from J, leaving 7 bases between them. The CDR3 is 12 amino acids. Germline values: CDR1 SGHAT, CDR2 FQNNGV. CDR3 coding DNA: TGTGCCAGCAGCTTAAACAGGGACGAGCAGTACTTC. This codes for CASSLNRDEQYF. Drawing the rest from reference TRBV11-2 and TRBJ2-7, the complete variable domain is EAGVAQSPRYKIIEKRQSVAFWCNPISGHATLYWYQQILGQGPKLLIQFQNNGVVDDSQLPKDRFSAERLKGVDSTLKIQPAKLEDSAVYLCASSLNRDEQYFGPGTRLTVT.

The gene calls are TRBV9 and TRBJ2-1, with TRBD2 matching 9 bases. The CDR3 runs to 16 residues. The ends lost 0 bases at V and 0 bases at J; junction bases unmatched: 1. CDR1 is SGDLS and CDR2 is YYNGEE in the germline V gene. CDR3 region: CASSVASGVSYNEQFF. CDR3 bases: TGTGCCAGCAGCGTAGCTAGCGGGGTCTCCTACAATGAGCAGTTCTTC.

The chain recombines TRBV28 with TRBJ1-2; D is ambiguous. The CDR3 extends over 14 amino acids. Deletions cut 2 bases from V and 2 bases from J, with 9 bases between. The germline V gene encodes CDR1 MDHEN and CDR2 SYDVKM. In DNA, the CDR3 is TGTGCCAGCAGTTTAGGCAGTACCAACTATGGCTACACCTTC. Translation: CASSLGSTNYGYTF.

The chain combines TRBV23-1 with TRBJ1-1; D ambiguous. Being an ORF, TRBV23-1 has a function that is uncertain. The CDR3 runs to 12 residues. Trimming removed 2 bases from V and 5 bases from J, with 6 bases in between. Here the CDR3 reads CASSQSGTEAFF. The DNA of the CDR3 is TGCGCCAGCAGTCAAAGTGGGACTGAAGCTTTCTTT.

V usage is TRBV11-3 and J usage is TRBJ2-2; D call uncertain. Germline CDR1 is SGHNT and CDR2 is YENEEA. This CDR3 has 14 residues. Trimming removed 3 bases at V and 6 bases at J, with 11 bases between. The CDR3 sequence: CASSLRISAGELFF. CDR3 sequence (DNA): TGTGCCAGCAGCTTGAGGATATCAGCCGGGGAGCTGTTTTTT.

The rearrangement links TRBV13 to TRBJ2-7, with unresolved D. CDR1 is PRHDT and CDR2 is FYEKMQ in the germline V gene (reference sequence). This CDR3 contains 11 residues. Trimming cost V 5 bases and J 7 bases, with 9 bases left between them. In nucleotides, the CDR3 is TGTGCCAGCAGCCTCCTGGGGGAGCAGTACTTC. This gives the protein CASSLLGEQYF. Full variable domain (rest looked up from reference TRBV13 and TRBJ2-7): AAGVIQSPRHLIKEKRETATLKCYPIPRHDTVYWYQQGPGQDPQFLISFYEKMQSDKGSIPDRFSAQQFSDYHSELNMSSLELGDSALYFCASSLLGEQYFGPGTRLTVT.

V gene TRBV19 combines with J gene TRBJ1-2; the match to TRBD1 covers 7 bases. From germline, CDR1 is LNHDA and CDR2 SQIVND (reference sequence). The CDR3 has 13 amino acids. Trimming cost V 5 bases and J 4 bases; bases outside gene matches: 4. CDR3 in DNA: TGTGCCAGTAGTTACGGGACAGTCTATGGCTACACCTTC. This sequence encodes CASSYGTVYGYTF.

V is TRBV4-2 and J is TRBJ1-4, with 11 bases that match TRBD1. V trimming: 5 bases; J trimming: 7 bases; junction bases outside the gene matches: 18. Germline V gene data show CDR1 as LGHNA and CDR2 as YNFKEQ. The CDR3 is 19 residues long. The CDR3 bases are TGTGCCAGCAGCTTAAACCCCGGACAGGGGGCCGGGGTTCGTGAAAAACTGTTTTTT. Translated, it gives CASSLNPGQGAGVREKLFF.

V and J are TRBV27 and TRBJ2-5; TRBD2 matches at 13 bases. Germline V CDR1 and CDR2: MNHEY, SMNVEV (reference sequence). Trimming removed 4 bases from V and 4 bases from J; junction bases left unmatched: 6. CDR3 length: 16 amino acids. CDR3 bases: TGTGCCAGCAGTTCCGAACTAGCGGGAGGGAGAGAGACCCAGTACTTC. Its translation: CASSSELAGGRETQYF.

The chain combines TRBV5-6 with TRBJ2-5; no definite D call. Trimming took off 3 bases at V and 0 bases at J, with 6 bases between the two ends. The CDR3 spans 13 residues. From germline, CDR1 is SGHDT and CDR2 YYEEEE. The CDR3 DNA is TGTGCCAGCAGCTCCATTAACCAAGAGACCCAGTACTTC. Translated, it gives CASSSINQETQYF.

The chain employs TRBV14 and TRBJ2-7; D unclear. V lost 8 bases and J 5 bases, leaving 19 bases between the germline ends. There are 14 residues in the CDR3. Germline CDR1 is SGHDN and CDR2 is FVKESK. The CDR3 bases are TGTGCCAGCTCCTGGGCAATTACGGGCCACGAGCAGTACTTC. As protein: CASSWAITGHEQYF.

The chain joins TRBV9 to TRBJ1-4; 10 bases align to TRBD1. V gave up 0 bases and J gave up 6 bases; unmatched junction bases: 2. The CDR3 loop spans 15 amino acids. Germline CDR1 reads SGDLS; CDR2 reads YYNGEE. The DNA of the CDR3 is TGTGCCAGCAGCGTAGCAGGACAGGGGGATGAAAAACTGTTTTTT. Translated, it gives CASSVAGQGDEKLFF.